What follows is one T cell receptor (beta chain) and its context. The antigen is undetermined. The entry originates in a study of T cell clonotyping in hematopoietic cell transplantation. Study-wide points: Recipient TCR diversity dropped after transplant; expanded clonotypes rose from day 30 to 180.

Generated by immunoSEQ multiplex PCR, the TCRdb table keeps only in-frame clones and is missing some. The sample includes tens of thousands of clones, 90% to 96% of them seen just once. Trimming shortened V by 6 bases and J by 3 bases, and 12 bases separated the two germline ends. The germline gives CDR1 MNHNS, CDR2 SASEGT. This CDR3 has 14 residues. The time point here: recipient sample about 28 days before transplant, after cytoreduction. Recipients were bled about 28 days pretransplant and at posttransplant days 30, 100, 180. This sequence originates from a woman between 50 and 59 years old with acute myeloid leukemia. Some clones in this sample may be carry-over from other donors' samples. The chain is built from TRBV6-1 and TRBJ1-5; D may be TRBD1 (5 bases). Sequencing used peripheral blood mononuclear cells, obtained before stem cell transplant. CDR3 sequence reads: CASRTGGYNQPQHF. DNA for the CDR3: TGTGCCAGCAGGACTGGGGGATACAATCAGCCCCAGCATTTT.